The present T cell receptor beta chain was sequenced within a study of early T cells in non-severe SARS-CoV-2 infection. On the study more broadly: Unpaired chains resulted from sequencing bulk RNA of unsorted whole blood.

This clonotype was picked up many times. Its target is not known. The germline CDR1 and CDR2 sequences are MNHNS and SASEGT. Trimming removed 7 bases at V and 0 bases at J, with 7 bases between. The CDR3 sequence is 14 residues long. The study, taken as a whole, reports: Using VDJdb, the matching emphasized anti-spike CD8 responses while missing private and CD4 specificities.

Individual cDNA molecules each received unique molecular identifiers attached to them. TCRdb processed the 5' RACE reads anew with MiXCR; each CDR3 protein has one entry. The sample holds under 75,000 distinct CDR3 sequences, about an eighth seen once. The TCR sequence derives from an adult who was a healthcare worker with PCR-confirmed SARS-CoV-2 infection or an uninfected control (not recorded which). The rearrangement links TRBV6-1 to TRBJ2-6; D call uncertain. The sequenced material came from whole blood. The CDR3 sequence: CASTRSSGANVLTF. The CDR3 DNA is TGTGCCAGCACCCGAAGCTCTGGGGCCAACGTCCTGACTTTC.